Below, 3 T cell receptor beta chains from the same sample are listed, as sequenced in a study of cytomegalovirus exposure and HLA in healthy donors. PCR was performed using 60 Vbeta and 13 Jbeta primers. The assay was immunoSEQ multiplex PCR, and TCRdb's table has in-frame clones only and misses some. Altogether about 100,000 clones are present, approximately 84% being singletons, with the ten largest covering approximately 2.4%. The sequenced material came from PBMCs. The origin of the receptors is a man younger than 45 in good health and CMV-seronegative.

This chain uses TRBV10-1 with TRBJ2-7, with 9 bases aligning to TRBD1. This CDR3 has 15 residues. Germline loops: CDR1 WNHNN, CDR2 SYGVQD (reference sequence). The V gene end was trimmed by 2 bases and the J gene end by 1 base; junction bases not matched to a gene: 3. CDR3 nucleotides: TGCGCCAGCAGTGAGCGGGGACAGGGTTCCTACGAGCAGTACTTC. Translation: CASSERGQGSYEQYF.

The chain carries TRBV4-1 and TRBJ2-7; weak D call: TRBD2 (6 bases). This CDR3 is built from 15 residues. Germline assignment: CDR1 MGHRA and CDR2 YSYEKL. Trimming removed 2 bases from V and 4 bases from J, with 15 bases in between. The CDR3 reads CASSQSDRRGYEQYF. In DNA, the CDR3 is TGCGCCAGCAGCCAATCGGACCGCCGGGGGTACGAGCAGTACTTC.

V usage is TRBV30 and J usage is TRBJ1-2; D uncertain. The CDR3 sequence is 13 residues long. Per germline, CDR1 GTSNPN and CDR2 SVGIG (reference sequence). Trimming took 4 bases from V and 0 from J, leaving 9 bases between them. The chain's CDR3 is CAWIPDTNYGYTF. The CDR3 DNA reads as TGTGCCTGGATTCCTGACACTAACTATGGCTACACCTTC.